A selection of T cell receptor beta chains follows, all from one sample in a study of T cells in localized non-small cell lung cancer. This table comes from immunoSEQ multiplex PCR, and its TCRdb copy is limited to in-frame clones, with some not included. Among tens of thousands of clones listed, roughly 89% were seen once. The sequencing here drew on peripheral blood, taken before any cancer treatment. The source is a woman aged 35 to 70 with stage I lung adenocarcinoma. Each CDR3 is given with its conserved first and last residue.

TRBV11-2 | CASSPVGGGIDKETQYF
TRBV2 | CAASADAGSLDEQYF
TRBV28 | CASSLSESVVAFF
TRBV5-1 | CASSFQGRLSPLHF
TRBV18 | CASSGTGDNNEQFF
TRBV11-2 | CASSLGGTRLQTQYF
TRBV7-2 | CASSLGSVNTEAFF
TRBV5-5 | CASSLDRGYEQYF
TRBV7-8 | CASSEQGTVNTEAFF
TRBV5-4 | CASSFSPRTDTQYF
TRBV2 | CASSNRENTEAFF
TRBV5-1 | CASSLGGDGYTF
TRBV19 | CASSTRPDQPQHF
TRBV19 | CASRTGPKNKNIQYF
TRBV4-2 | CASSQTGGAQETQYF
TRBV5-1 | CASSLDWGGGTQYF
TRBV4-3 | CASRPGQGIERSGYTF
TRBV4-3 | CASSQGGGLDYGYTF
TRBV7-2 | CASSLTPTDTQYF
TRBV6-5 | CASSYQGPYSGNTIYF
TRBV7-2 | CASSLDGRPHQPQHF
TRBV5-4 | CASSSDSTNYGYTF
TRBV7-9 | CASSLEWGTGQSNQPQHF
TRBV19 | CASSEGLQGAGTEAFF
TRBV7-9 | CASSPVAGRGIQYF
TRBV2 | CASSVRGQDYGYTF
TRBV18 | CASSSVQGSDSPLHF
TRBV7-9 | CASRGYRTSDTDTQYF
TRBV27 | CASKTQGAMRQGEQYF
TRBV4-1 | CASSQVFRDSNSPLHF
TRBV5-1 | CASSTGQGNRGANVLTF